This T cell receptor beta chain was sequenced in a study of spatial heterogeneity in lung cancer. Study context: Sequences of the beta chain were consistently detected in greater numbers than alpha-chain sequences. Across the raw uncorrected reads, a unique TCR and UMI combination was observed, on average, more than ten times.

TCRdb recomputed calls from the 5' RACE reads with MiXCR, one row per CDR3 protein. In the table there are about 90,000 distinct CDR3 sequences, around 8.6% of which are singletons. This clonotype came up many times. Time point reported: sample taken at primary tumor resection. Unsorted samples of tumor, nontumor lung or frozen PBMC had their whole RNA sequenced. Trimming took off 6 bases at V and 0 bases at J, with 14 bases between the two ends. CDR1 is SQVTM and CDR2 is ANQGSEA in the germline V gene. The CDR3 consists of 14 residues. This TCR was recovered from a male donor with early-stage non-small cell lung cancer. V is TRBV29-1 and J is TRBJ1-1; D not resolved. Material: PBMCs, obtained at surgery. The CDR3 is CSVHVSDVNTEAFF. The CDR3 DNA follows: TGCAGCGTCCACGTATCGGACGTGAACACTGAAGCTTTCTTT.